These 19 T cell receptor beta chains came from one sample sequenced in a study of CD4+ T cells in melanoma (dated by TCRdb to the early 2020s). Libraries were made using the immunoSEQ multiplex PCR assay. TCRdb took over this immuneACCESS table, retaining in-frame rearrangements with V and J assigned. Such tables are incomplete; in checked studies, under half of the missing clones stem from an unresolved V gene, and the remainder is unexplained. This sample lists 50,000 or so clones; roughly 89% were detected once. Jointly, the top ten make up approximately 10% of the sample. The sample was peripheral blood. Source of these receptors: a human donor with melanoma.

This chain joins TRBV27 and TRBJ1-1; no firm D call. In germline, CDR1 is MNHEY, CDR2 SMNVEV (reference sequence). The V end was cut by 5 bases, the J end by 1 base, with 8 bases between. The CDR3 runs to 13 residues. The CDR3 spells CASSVWENTEAFF. Here the CDR3 DNA reads TGTGCCAGCAGTGTGTGGGAGAACACTGAAGCTTTCTTT.

V and J are TRBV28 and TRBJ1-2; 7 nucleotides align to TRBD1. V lost 8 bases and J lost 5; bases outside the gene matches: 11. Germline lookup yields CDR1 MDHEN and CDR2 SYDVKM. The CDR3 covers 14 residues. This CDR3 reads CASHGEGARYGYTF. The CDR3 DNA sequence: TGTGCCAGCCATGGGGAGGGGGCTCGGTATGGCTACACCTTC.

The rearrangement links TRBV5-1 to TRBJ2-1, with 15 bases identical to TRBD2. Germline CDR1 reads SGHRS; CDR2 reads YFSETQ. This CDR3 comprises 19 residues. V lost 3 bases to trimming and J lost 8 bases; unmatched junction nucleotides: 15. The CDR3 protein is CASSWPGLAGGSAPHEQFF. The CDR3 nucleotides read TGCGCCAGCAGCTGGCCGGGACTAGCGGGGGGAAGCGCCCCCCATGAGCAGTTCTTC. Combining the CDR3 with reference TRBV5-1 and TRBJ2-1 gives the whole variable domain KAGVTQTPRYLIKTRGQQVTLSCSPISGHRSVSWYQQTPGQGLQFLFEYFSETQRNKGNFPGRFSGRQFSNSRSEMNVSTLELGDSALYLCASSWPGLAGGSAPHEQFFGPGTRLTVL.

J is TRBJ1-6 and V is TRBV6-5; 7 bases are a match to TRBD1. Trimming took 4 bases from V and 7 from J; bases not matched to a gene: 7. The CDR3 totals 15 residues. Germline-derived CDR1 and CDR2 are MNHEY and SVGAGI. CDR3 sequence: CASSSIGQANSPLHF. The CDR3, as DNA: TGTGCCAGCAGTTCTATAGGACAGGCCAATTCACCCCTCCACTTT.

The V call is TRBV5-6, the J call TRBJ2-7; D not resolved. V lost 1 base, J lost 4 bases, and 6 bases lay in between. The germline CDR1 and CDR2 sequences are SGHDT and YYEEEE. The CDR3 has 12 residues. This CDR3 reads CASSLNGYEQYF. CDR3 coding DNA: TGTGCCAGCAGCTTGAACGGTTACGAGCAGTACTTC.

The CDR3 loop is CASSYPPGGEETQYF. The CDR3, as DNA: TGTGCCAGCAGTTACCCTCCGGGGGGGGAAGAGACCCAGTACTTC. The J gene is TRBJ2-5, the V gene TRBV6-5; TRBD2 agrees at 8 bases. Germline CDR1 reads MNHEY; CDR2 reads SVGAGI. The CDR3 is 15 residues long. With 2 bases clipped from V and 3 bases from J, the junction kept 5 bases outside the gene matches.

The chain joins TRBV14 to TRBJ2-1; 11 bases are a match to TRBD1. The CDR3 spans 17 residues. Germline V gene data show CDR1 as SGHDN and CDR2 as FVKESK. Trimming cost V 0 bases and J 6 bases; bases outside gene matches: 7. The CDR3 spells CASSQELGQGESNEQFF. CDR3 nucleotide sequence: TGTGCCAGCAGCCAAGAATTGGGACAGGGGGAATCCAATGAGCAGTTCTTC.

The chain links TRBV9 to TRBJ1-1, with a tentative D call TRBD1 (5 bases). Germline CDR1 and CDR2: SGDLS and YYNGEE. The V gene lost 4 bases and the J gene lost 0 bases, with 10 bases spanning the gap. This CDR3 is built from 14 residues. This CDR3 reads CASSPGTVNTEAFF. The DNA for the CDR3 is TGTGCCAGCAGCCCCGGGACGGTGAACACTGAAGCTTTCTTT.

The chain combines TRBV5-6 with TRBJ1-5; maybe TRBD1 (6 bases). CDR3 size: 14 residues. CDR1 is SGHDT, CDR2 YYEEEE, per germline. V lost 3 bases, J lost 7 bases, and 14 bases lay in between. CDR3 loop: CASSSGASLQPQHF. CDR3 coding DNA: TGTGCCAGCAGCTCAGGGGCGTCACTCCAGCCCCAGCATTTT.

The chain has TRBV14 and TRBJ1-1; no clear D gene. The CDR3 extends over 13 amino acids. CDR1 and CDR2 from the germline V gene are SGHDN and FVKESK. V was pared by 2 bases and J by 3 bases, with 7 bases between. In nucleotides, the CDR3 is TGTGCCAGCAGCCAACGGATCGACACTGAAGCTTTCTTT. Translation: CASSQRIDTEAFF.

This clone was observed a few times. The chain employs TRBV9 and TRBJ1-2; a possible D gene is TRBD1 (5 bases). Per the germline V gene, CDR1 is SGDLS and CDR2 is YYNGEE. V was clipped by 2 bases and J by 8 bases, with 16 bases between them. This CDR3 has 14 amino acids. DNA of the CDR3: TGTGCCAGCAGCGTGGATGGGGGTCATGGAGGCTACACCTTC. Protein: CASSVDGGHGGYTF.

V usage is TRBV7-2 and J usage is TRBJ1-1; 9 bases match TRBD1. This CDR3 has 13 amino acids. Germline assignment: CDR1 SGHTA and CDR2 FQGNSA. V was pared by 4 bases and J by 10 bases, with 7 bases of the junction left unmatched. CDR3 sequence reads: CASSSGTGPAAFF. CDR3 coding DNA: TGTGCCAGCAGCTCCGGGACAGGGCCTGCAGCTTTCTTT.

The V and J genes are TRBV5-1 and TRBJ2-1; D tentatively fits TRBD1 or TRBD2 (5 bases each). Germline assignment: CDR1 SGHRS and CDR2 YFSETQ. Between the trimmed V and J ends, which lost 0 bases and 9 bases, there was a span of 13 bases. This CDR3 contains 14 residues. CDR3: CASSLALGTGEQFF. The DNA of the CDR3 is TGCGCCAGCAGCTTGGCCTTGGGGACGGGTGAGCAGTTCTTC. The whole variable domain, filled in from reference TRBV5-1 and TRBJ2-1, reads KAGVTQTPRYLIKTRGQQVTLSCSPISGHRSVSWYQQTPGQGLQFLFEYFSETQRNKGNFPGRFSGRQFSNSRSEMNVSTLELGDSALYLCASSLALGTGEQFFGPGTRLTVL.

V and J are TRBV28 and TRBJ2-7, with 7 bases matching TRBD2. Germline CDR1 reads MDHEN; CDR2 reads SYDVKM. The junction had 7 bases not matched to a gene; V was cut back by 6 bases and J by 2 bases. The CDR3 has 14 amino acids. The CDR3 nucleotides are TGTGCCAGCAGACTGGGACTACCAACCTACGAGCAGTACTTC. It codes for CASRLGLPTYEQYF.

This chain joins TRBV10-2 and TRBJ2-3, with no clear D. The germline V gene encodes CDR1 WSHSY and CDR2 SAAADI. This CDR3 is 17 amino acids long. Trimming removed 5 bases at V and 2 bases at J, with 20 bases between. CDR3 in amino acids: CASSPRDPNSYTDTQYF. In DNA form, the CDR3 reads TGCGCCAGCAGTCCTAGGGATCCGAACTCTTACACAGATACGCAGTATTTT.

The chain links TRBV5-4 to TRBJ2-2; the match to TRBD2 covers 11 bases. Trimming at V came to 4 bases and at J to 1 base, leaving 6 bases not matched to a gene. Germline V lookup: CDR1 SGHNT, CDR2 YYREEE (reference sequence). This CDR3 region has 17 residues. The DNA for the CDR3 is TGTGCCAGCAGCACCCCGACTAGCGGGGTGAACACCGGGGAGCTGTTTTTT. This translates into CASSTPTSGVNTGELFF.

This clone was picked up a small number of times. V gene TRBV4-1 combines with J gene TRBJ2-7; tentative D call: TRBD2 (6 bases). This CDR3 spans 16 amino acids. Per germline, CDR1 MGHRA and CDR2 YSYEKL. Trimming cost V 1 base and J 2 bases, with 15 bases left between them. CDR3 DNA: TGCGCCAGCAGCCAAGCCGCGGGGAGCCTAACCTACGAGCAGTACTTC. It codes for CASSQAAGSLTYEQYF.

As to this clone: The germline gene is not matched at one end of the junction; a read error may be the cause. The V and J genes are TRBV7-7 and TRBJ2-1; D is undetermined. The CDR3 consists of 14 residues. The germline V gene has CDR1 SSHAT and CDR2 FNYEAQ (reference sequence). The CDR3 region has the DNA TGTGCTAGCAGCTTAGTCGGCAGATACAATGAGCAGTTCTTC. This codes for CASSLVGRYNEQFF.

The chain links TRBV19 to TRBJ2-7; 8 nucleotides agree with TRBD2. The CDR3 contains 14 residues. CDR1 and CDR2 (germline): LNHDA, SQIVND (reference sequence). V lost 6 bases to trimming and J lost 0 bases; unmatched junction nucleotides: 4. The CDR3 coding sequence is TGTGCCAGTAGCAGCGGGGGAGCCTCCTACGAGCAGTACTTC. Encoded protein: CASSSGGASYEQYF. The full variable domain, rest sourced from reference TRBV19 and TRBJ2-7, is DGGITQSPKYLFRKEGQNVTLSCEQNLNHDAMYWYRQDPGQGLRLIYYSQIVNDFQKGDIAEGYSVSREKKESFPLTVTSAQKNPTAFYLCASSSGGASYEQYFGPGTRLTVT.